The 5 T cell receptor beta chains listed next were all sequenced from one sample in a study of monozygotic twins with inflammatory bowel disease. No DNA is given; TCRdb re-called the 5' RACE reads and lists each CDR3 protein once. This specimen shows a few hundred thousand distinct CDR3 sequences; the ten leading clones hold roughly 2.6%. Sequencing input: blood. The source is a human donor with ulcerative colitis or Crohn's disease, or a healthy co-twin of an affected twin (not recorded which).

J is TRBJ2-1 and V is TRBV6-5; TCRdb selects TRBD1, and the lack of DNA leaves this call unchecked. CDR1 is MNHEY and CDR2 is SVGAGI in the germline V gene. The CDR3 is made up of 17 amino acids. The CDR3 is CASSYSPGKRHHNEQFF.

The rearrangement uses TRBV7-2 and TRBJ2-3; with no DNA, the TCRdb D assignment of TRBD1 cannot be verified. The CDR3 has 14 residues. Germline lookup yields CDR1 SGHTA and CDR2 FQGNSA. The CDR3 loop reads CASSPGLATDTQYF.

V usage is TRBV30 and J usage is TRBJ1-1; TCRdb reports TRBD1, a call that lacks DNA to check it against. CDR3 length equals 13 residues. Germline V lookup: CDR1 GTSNPN, CDR2 SVGIG (reference sequence). The CDR3 region is CAWSVNRVTEAFF.

The chain joins TRBV7-2 to TRBJ1-6. Germline V lookup: CDR1 SGHTA, CDR2 FQGNSA. The CDR3 loop spans 15 amino acids. The CDR3: CASSAVPSYNSPLHF.

The V call is TRBV7-2, the J call TRBJ2-3. This CDR3 is built from 14 residues. Per the germline V gene, CDR1 is SGHTA and CDR2 is FQGNSA. CDR3 in amino acids: CASSLDTSTHTQYF.